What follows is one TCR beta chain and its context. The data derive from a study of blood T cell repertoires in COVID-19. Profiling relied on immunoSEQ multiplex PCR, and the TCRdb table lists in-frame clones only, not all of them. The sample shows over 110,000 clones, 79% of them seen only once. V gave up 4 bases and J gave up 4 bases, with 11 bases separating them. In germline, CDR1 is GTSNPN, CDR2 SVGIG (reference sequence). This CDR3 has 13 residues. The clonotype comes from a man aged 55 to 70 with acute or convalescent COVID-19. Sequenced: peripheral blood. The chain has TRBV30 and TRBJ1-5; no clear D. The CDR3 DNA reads TGTGCCTGGAACTTAGACTGGAATCAGCCCCAGCATTTT. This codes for CAWNLDWNQPQHF.